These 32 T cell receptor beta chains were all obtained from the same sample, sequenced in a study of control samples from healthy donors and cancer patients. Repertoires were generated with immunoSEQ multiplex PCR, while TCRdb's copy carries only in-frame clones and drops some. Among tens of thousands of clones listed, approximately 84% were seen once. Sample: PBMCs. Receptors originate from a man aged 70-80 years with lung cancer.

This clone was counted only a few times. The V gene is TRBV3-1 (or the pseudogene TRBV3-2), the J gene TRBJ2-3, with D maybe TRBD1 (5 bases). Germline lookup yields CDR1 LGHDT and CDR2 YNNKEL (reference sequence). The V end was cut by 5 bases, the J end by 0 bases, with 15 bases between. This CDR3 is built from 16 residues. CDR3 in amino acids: CASSSRQSSSTDTQYF. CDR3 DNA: TGTGCCAGCAGCTCCCGACAGTCTTCTAGCACAGATACGCAGTATTTT.

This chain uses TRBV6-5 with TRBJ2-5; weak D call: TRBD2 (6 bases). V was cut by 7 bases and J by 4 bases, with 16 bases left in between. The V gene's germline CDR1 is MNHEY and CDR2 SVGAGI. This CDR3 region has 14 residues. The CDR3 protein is CASKSRETRETQYF. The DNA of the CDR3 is TGTGCCAGCAAAAGTAGGGAGACTAGAGAGACCCAGTACTTC.

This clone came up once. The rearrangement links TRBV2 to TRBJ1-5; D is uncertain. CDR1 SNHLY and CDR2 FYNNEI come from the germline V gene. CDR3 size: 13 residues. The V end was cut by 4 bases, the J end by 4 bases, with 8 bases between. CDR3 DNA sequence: TGTGCCAGCAGTGTGTGGCAAAATCAGCCCCAGCATTTT. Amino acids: CASSVWQNQPQHF.

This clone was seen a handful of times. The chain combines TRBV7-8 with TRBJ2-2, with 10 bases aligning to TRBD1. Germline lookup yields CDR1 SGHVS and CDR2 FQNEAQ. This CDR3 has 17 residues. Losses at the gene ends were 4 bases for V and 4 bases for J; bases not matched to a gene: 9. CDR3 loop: CASSSRQGAPGTGELFF. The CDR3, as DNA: TGTGCCAGCAGCTCGCGACAGGGGGCGCCGGGCACCGGGGAGCTGTTTTTT.

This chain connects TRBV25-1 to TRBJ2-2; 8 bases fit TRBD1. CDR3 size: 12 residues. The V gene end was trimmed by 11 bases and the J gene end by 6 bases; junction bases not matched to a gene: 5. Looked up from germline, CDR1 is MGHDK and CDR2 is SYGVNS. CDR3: CASQGDPGELFF. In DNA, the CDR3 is TGTGCCTCACAGGGGGATCCCGGGGAGCTGTTTTTT.

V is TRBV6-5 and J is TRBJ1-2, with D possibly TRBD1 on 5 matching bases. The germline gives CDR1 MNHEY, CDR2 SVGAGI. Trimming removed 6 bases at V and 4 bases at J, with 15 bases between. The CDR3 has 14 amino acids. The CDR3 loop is CASRPEGRFYGYTF. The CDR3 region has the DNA TGTGCCAGCAGGCCAGAGGGACGGTTCTATGGCTACACCTTC.

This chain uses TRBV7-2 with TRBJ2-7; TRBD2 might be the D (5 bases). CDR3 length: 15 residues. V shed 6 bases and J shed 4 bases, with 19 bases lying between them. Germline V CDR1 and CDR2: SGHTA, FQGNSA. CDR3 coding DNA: TGTGCCAGCAGGTCGAGCCCGGGGTCTGTATACGAGCAGTACTTC. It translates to CASRSSPGSVYEQYF.

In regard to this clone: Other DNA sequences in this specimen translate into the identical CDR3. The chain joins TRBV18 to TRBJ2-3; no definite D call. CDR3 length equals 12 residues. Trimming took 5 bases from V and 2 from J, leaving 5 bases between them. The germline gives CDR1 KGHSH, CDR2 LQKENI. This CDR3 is CASSGSTDTQYF. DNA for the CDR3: TGTGCCAGCTCAGGGTCCACAGATACGCAGTATTTT.

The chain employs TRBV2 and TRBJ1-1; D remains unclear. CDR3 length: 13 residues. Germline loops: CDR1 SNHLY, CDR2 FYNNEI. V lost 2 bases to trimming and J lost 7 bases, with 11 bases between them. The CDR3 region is CASSERVGNEAFF. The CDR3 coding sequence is TGTGCCAGCAGTGAAAGGGTCGGAAATGAAGCTTTCTTT. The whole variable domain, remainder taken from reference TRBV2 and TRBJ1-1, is EPEVTQTPSHQVTQMGQEVILRCVPISNHLYFYWYRQILGQKVEFLVSFYNNEISEKSEIFDDQFSVERPDGSNFTLKIRSTKLEDSAMYFCASSERVGNEAFFGQGTRLTVV.

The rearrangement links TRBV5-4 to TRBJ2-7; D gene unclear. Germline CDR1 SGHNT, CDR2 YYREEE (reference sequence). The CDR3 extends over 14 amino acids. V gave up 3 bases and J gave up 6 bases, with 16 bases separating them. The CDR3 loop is CASSSFPRSVEQYF. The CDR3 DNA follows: TGTGCCAGCAGCTCATTCCCACGGAGCGTCGAGCAGTACTTC.

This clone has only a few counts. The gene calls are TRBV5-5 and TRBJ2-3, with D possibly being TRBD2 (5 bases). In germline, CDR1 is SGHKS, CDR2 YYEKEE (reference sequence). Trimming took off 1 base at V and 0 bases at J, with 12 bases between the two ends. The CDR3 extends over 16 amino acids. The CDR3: CASSLQASSSTDTQYF. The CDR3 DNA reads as TGTGCCAGCAGCTTGCAGGCTAGCAGTAGCACAGATACGCAGTATTTT.

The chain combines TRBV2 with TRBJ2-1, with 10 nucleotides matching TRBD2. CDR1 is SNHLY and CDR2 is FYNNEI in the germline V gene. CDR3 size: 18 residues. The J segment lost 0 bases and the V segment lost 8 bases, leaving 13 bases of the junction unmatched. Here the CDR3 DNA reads TGTGCCAGCTCACGAGTAACTAGCGGGGAGAGCTCCTACAATGAGCAGTTCTTC. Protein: CASSRVTSGESSYNEQFF.

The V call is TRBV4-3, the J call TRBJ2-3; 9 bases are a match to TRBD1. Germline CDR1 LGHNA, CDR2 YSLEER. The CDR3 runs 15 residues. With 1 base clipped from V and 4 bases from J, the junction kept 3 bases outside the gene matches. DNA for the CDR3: TGCGCCAGCAGCCAAGGACAGGGGGTGGCAGATACGCAGTATTTT. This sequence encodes CASSQGQGVADTQYF.

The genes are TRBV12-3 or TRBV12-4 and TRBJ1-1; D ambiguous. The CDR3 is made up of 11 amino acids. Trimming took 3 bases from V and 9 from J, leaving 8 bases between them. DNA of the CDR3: TGTGCCAGCAGTTTGGGTCTGAAAGCTTTCTTT. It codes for CASSLGLKAFF.

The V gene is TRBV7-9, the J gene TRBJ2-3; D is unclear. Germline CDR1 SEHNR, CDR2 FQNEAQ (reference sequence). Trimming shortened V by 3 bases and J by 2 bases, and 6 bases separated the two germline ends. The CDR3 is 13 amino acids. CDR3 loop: CASSFDITDTQYF. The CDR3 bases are TGTGCCAGCAGCTTCGACATCACAGATACGCAGTATTTT.

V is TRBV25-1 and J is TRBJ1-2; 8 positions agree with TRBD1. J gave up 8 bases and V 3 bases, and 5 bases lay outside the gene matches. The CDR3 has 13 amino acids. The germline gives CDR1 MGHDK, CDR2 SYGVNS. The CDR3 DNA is TGTGCCAGCAGTGAGGACAGGGTAAGGGGCTACACCTTC. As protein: CASSEDRVRGYTF.

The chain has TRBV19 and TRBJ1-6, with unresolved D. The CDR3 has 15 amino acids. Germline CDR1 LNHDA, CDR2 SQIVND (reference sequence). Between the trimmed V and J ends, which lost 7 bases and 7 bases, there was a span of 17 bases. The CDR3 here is CASKFDKGWNSPLHF. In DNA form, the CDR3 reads TGTGCCAGTAAGTTCGACAAAGGGTGGAATTCACCCCTCCACTTT.

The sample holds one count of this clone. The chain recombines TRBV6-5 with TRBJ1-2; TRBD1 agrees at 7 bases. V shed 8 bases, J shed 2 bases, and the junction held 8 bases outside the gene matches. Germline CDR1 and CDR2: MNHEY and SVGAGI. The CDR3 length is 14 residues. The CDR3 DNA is TGTGCCAGCGACAACAGACAGGGCAACTATGGCTACACCTTC. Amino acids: CASDNRQGNYGYTF.

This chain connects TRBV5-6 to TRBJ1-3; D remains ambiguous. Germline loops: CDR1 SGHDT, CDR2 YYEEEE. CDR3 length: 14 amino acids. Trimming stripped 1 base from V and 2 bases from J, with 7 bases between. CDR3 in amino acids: CASSLYGAGNTIYF. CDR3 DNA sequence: TGTGCCAGCAGCTTGTACGGGGCTGGAAACACCATATATTTT. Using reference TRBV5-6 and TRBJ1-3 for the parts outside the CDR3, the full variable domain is DAGVTQSPTHLIKTRGQQVTLRCSPKSGHDTVSWYQQALGQGPQFIFQYYEEEERQRGNFPDRFSGHQFPNYSSELNVNALLLGDSALYLCASSLYGAGNTIYFGEGSWLTVV.

CDR3 in DNA: TGTGCCAGCAGTACAGGGGGCATAAACACCGGGGAGCTGTTTTTT. This gives the protein CASSTGGINTGELFF. The chain combines TRBV7-3 with TRBJ2-2, with TRBD1 identical over 9 bases. Germline CDR1 is SGHTA and CDR2 is FQGTGA. V shed 6 bases and J 2 bases; nucleotides not matched to a gene: 4. The CDR3 contains 15 residues.

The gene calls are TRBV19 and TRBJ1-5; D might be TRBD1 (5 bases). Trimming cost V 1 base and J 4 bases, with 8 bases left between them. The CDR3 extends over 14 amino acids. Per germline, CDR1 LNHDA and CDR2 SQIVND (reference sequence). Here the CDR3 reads CASSIVGVNQPQHF. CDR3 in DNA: TGTGCCAGTAGTATAGTAGGGGTTAATCAGCCCCAGCATTTT.

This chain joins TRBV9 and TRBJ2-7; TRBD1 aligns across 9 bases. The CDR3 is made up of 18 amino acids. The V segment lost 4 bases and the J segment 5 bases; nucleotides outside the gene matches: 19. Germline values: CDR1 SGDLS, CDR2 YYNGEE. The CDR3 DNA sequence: TGTGCCAGCAGCCTGAGAGGGGTAACAGGGGGCAACCTCGACGAGCAGTACTTC. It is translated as CASSLRGVTGGNLDEQYF. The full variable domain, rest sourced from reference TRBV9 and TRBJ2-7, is DSGVTQTPKHLITATGQRVTLRCSPRSGDLSVYWYQQSLDQGLQFLIQYYNGEERAKGNILERFSAQQFPDLHSELNLSSLELGDSALYFCASSLRGVTGGNLDEQYFGPGTRLTVT.

CDR3 sequence: CASKGQGIYEQYF. In DNA, the CDR3 is TGTGCCTCAAAAGGGCAGGGTATATACGAGCAGTACTTC. The chain is built from TRBV30 and TRBJ2-7, with D maybe TRBD1 (5 bases). Germline lookup yields CDR1 GTSNPN and CDR2 SVGIG (reference sequence). The CDR3 is 13 amino acids. The germline V and J ends were trimmed by 7 bases and 4 bases, with 17 bases remaining between them.

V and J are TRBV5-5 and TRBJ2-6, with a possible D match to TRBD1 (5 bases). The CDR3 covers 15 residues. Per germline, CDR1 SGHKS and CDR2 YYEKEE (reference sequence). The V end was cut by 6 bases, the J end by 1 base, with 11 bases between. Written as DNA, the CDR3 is TGTGCCAGCACCGTAGGGGTTTCTGGGGCCAACGTCCTGACTTTC. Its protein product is CASTVGVSGANVLTF.

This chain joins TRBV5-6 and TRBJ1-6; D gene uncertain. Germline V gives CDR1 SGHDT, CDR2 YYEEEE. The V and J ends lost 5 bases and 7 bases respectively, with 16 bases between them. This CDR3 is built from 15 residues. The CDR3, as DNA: TGTGCCAGCAGAAGGGAGATTTCCAGGAATTCACCCCTCCACTTT. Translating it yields CASRREISRNSPLHF.

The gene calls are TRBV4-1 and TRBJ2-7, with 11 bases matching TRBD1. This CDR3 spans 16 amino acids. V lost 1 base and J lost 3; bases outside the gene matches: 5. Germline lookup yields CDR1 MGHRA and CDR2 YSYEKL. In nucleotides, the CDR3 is TGCGCCAGCAGCCAAGGAGGGACAGGGGGTTTCTACGAGCAGTACTTC. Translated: CASSQGGTGGFYEQYF.

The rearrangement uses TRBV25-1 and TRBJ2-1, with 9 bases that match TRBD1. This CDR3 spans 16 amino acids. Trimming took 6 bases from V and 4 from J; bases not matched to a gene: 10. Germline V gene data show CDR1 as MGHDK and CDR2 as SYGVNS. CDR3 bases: TGTGCCAGCAGCCCTCCCGGGACAGGGAGGTACAATGAGCAGTTCTTC. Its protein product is CASSPPGTGRYNEQFF.

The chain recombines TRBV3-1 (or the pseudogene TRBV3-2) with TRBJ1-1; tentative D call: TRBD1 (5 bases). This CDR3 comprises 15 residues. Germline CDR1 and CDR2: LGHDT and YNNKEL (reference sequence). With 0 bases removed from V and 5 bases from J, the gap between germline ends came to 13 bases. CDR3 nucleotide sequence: TGTGCCAGCAGCCAAGAGGAGGGGAGGGAGACTGAAGCTTTCTTT. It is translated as CASSQEEGRETEAFF.

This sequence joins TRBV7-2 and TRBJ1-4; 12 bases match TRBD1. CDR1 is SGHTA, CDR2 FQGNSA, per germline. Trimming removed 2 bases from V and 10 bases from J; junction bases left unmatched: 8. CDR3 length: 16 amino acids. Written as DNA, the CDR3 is TGTGCCAGCAGCTTAAGAGGAGGGACAGGGGGCGTAAAACTGTTTTTT. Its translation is CASSLRGGTGGVKLFF.

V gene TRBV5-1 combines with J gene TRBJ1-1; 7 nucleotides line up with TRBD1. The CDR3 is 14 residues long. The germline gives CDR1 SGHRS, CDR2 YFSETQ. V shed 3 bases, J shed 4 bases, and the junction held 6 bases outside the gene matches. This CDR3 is CASSSQGDGTEAFF. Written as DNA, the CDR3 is TGCGCCAGCAGCTCCCAGGGGGACGGCACTGAAGCTTTCTTT.

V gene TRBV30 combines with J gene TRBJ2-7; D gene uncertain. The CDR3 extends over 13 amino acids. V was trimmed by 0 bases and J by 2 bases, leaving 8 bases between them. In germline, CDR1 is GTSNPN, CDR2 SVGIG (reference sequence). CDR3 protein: CAWSVGLPYEQYF. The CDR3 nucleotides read TGTGCCTGGAGTGTAGGGCTGCCCTACGAGCAGTACTTC.

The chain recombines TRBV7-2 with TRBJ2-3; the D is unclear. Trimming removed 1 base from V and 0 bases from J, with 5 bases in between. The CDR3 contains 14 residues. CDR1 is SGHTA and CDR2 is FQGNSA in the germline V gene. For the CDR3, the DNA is TGTGCCAGCAGCTTAGGTGTCAGCACAGATACGCAGTATTTT. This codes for CASSLGVSTDTQYF.